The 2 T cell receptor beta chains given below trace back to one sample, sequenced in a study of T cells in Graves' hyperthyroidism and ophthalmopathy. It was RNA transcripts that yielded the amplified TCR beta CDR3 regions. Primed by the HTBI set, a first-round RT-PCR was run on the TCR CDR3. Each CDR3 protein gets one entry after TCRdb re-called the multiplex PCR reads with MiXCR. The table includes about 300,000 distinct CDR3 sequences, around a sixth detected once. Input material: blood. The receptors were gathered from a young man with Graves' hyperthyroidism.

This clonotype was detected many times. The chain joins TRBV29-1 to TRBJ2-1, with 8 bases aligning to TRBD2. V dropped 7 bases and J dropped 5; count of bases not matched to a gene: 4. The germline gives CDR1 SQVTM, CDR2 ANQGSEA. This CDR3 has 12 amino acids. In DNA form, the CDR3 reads TGCAGCGGAATACTAGCGGACAATGAGCAGTTCTTC. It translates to CSGILADNEQFF.

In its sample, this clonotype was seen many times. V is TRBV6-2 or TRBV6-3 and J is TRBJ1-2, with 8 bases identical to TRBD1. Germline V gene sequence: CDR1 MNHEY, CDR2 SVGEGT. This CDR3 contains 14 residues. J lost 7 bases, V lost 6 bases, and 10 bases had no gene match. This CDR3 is CASSQRTGIRGYTF. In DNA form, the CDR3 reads TGTGCCAGCAGCCAAAGGACAGGGATTCGTGGCTACACCTTC.